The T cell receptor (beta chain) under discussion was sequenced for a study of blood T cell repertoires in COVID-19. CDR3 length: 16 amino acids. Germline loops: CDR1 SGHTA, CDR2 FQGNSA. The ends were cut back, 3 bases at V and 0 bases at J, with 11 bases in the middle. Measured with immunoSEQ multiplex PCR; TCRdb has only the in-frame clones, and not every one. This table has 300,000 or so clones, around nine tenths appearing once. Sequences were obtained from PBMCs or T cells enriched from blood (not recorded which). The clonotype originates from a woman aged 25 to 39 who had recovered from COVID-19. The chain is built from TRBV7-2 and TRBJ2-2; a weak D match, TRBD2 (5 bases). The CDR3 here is CASSFDGKANTGELFF. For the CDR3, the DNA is TGTGCCAGCAGCTTTGACGGGAAAGCGAACACCGGGGAGCTGTTTTTT.